This TCR beta chain was observed in a study of cytomegalovirus exposure and HLA in healthy donors. PCR involved 60 Vbeta and 13 Jbeta primers. The protocol was immunoSEQ multiplex PCR, while the TCRdb copy is restricted to in-frame clones and leaves out a portion. This sample has some 150,000 clones; roughly 71% occur once, and the top ten carry approximately 6.8%. The V and J ends lost 2 bases and 8 bases respectively, with 9 bases between them. Germline V gives CDR1 LNHNV, CDR2 YYDKDF (reference sequence). CDR3 length: 13 residues. This clonotype was obtained from a man in his thirties or forties in good health and CMV-seronegative. This chain joins TRBV15 and TRBJ1-4; D ambiguous. What was sequenced was PBMCs. DNA for the CDR3: TGTGCCACCAGCAGACCCCGACAAGAAAAACTGTTTTTT. Its protein product is CATSRPRQEKLFF. The full variable domain, completed using reference TRBV15 and TRBJ1-4, is DAMVIQNPRYQVTQFGKPVTLSCSQTLNHNVMYWYQQKSSQAPKLLFHYYDKDFNNEADTPDNFQSRRPNTSFCFLDIRSPGLGDTAMYLCATSRPRQEKLFFGSGTQLSVL.